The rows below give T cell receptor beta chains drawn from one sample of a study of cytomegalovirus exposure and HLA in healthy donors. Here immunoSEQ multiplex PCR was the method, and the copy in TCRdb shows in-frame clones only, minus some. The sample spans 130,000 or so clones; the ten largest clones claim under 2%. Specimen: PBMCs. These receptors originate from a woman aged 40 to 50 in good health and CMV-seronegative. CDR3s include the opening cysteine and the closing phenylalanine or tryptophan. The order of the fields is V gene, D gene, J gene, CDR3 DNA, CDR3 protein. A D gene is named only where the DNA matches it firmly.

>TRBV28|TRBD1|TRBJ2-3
TGTGCCAGCAGTTCAGGACAGGGGAGGAGTACAGATACGCAGTATTTT
CASSSGQGRSTDTQYF
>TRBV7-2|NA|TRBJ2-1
TGTGCCAGCATGGAGACTAGCAATGAGCAGTTCTTC
CASMETSNEQFF
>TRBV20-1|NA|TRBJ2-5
TGCAGTGCTAGACCCGAAGAGACCCAGTACTTC
CSARPEETQYF
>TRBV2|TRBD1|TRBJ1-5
TGTGCCAGCAAAACCGGGACAGGGGGCGGACAGCCCCAGCATTTT
CASKTGTGGGQPQHF
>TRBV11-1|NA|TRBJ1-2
TGTGCCAGCAGTTGGGGAGATGGCTACACCTTC
CASSWGDGYTF
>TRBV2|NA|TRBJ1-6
TGTGCCAGCACCTACGCCCATAATTCACCCCTCCACTTT
CASTYAHNSPLHF
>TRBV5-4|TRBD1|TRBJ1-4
TGTGCCAGCAGCCGGGGACAGGATGATGAAAAACTGTTTTTT
CASSRGQDDEKLFF
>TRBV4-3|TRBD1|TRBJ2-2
TGCGCCAGCGGGGGACAGGGGGAATATACCGGGGAGCTGTTTTTT
CASGGQGEYTGELFF
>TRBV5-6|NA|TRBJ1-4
TGTGCCAGCAGCTTAACTACCGAAAAACTGTTTTTT
CASSLTTEKLFF
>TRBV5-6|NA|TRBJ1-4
TGTGCCAGCAGCGAAAGGAGTAGTGAAAAACTGTTTTTT
CASSERSSEKLFF
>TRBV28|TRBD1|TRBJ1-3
TGTGCCAGCAGTCCAGGGGGGATTGGAAACACCATATATTTT
CASSPGGIGNTIYF
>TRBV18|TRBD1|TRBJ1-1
TGTGCCAGCTCACCACGGACAGGGGGAAGGGACACTGAAGCTTTCTTT
CASSPRTGGRDTEAFF
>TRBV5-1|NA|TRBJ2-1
TGCGCCAGCAGCCCGGACTATTCCTACAATGAGCAGTTCTTC
CASSPDYSYNEQFF
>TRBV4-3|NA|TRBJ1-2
TGCGCCAGCAGCCAAGAGCAGAGGCAGATATATGGCTACACCTTC
CASSQEQRQIYGYTF
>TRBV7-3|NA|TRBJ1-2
TGTGCCAGCAGCTTATTAGGGGGTAACTATGGCTACACCTTC
CASSLLGGNYGYTF